One sample yielded the 21 T cell receptor beta chains listed below, sequenced in a study of blood T cells in healthy people across ages. Together with a sample-barcoded 5' primer, a J-beta primer mix was included in a second PCR lasting 7 to 11 cycles. MiXCR was run by TCRdb on the 5' RACE reads, yielding one entry per CDR3 protein. The sample carries 750,000 to 1,000,000 distinct CDR3 sequences, roughly 28% recorded once. These sequences were also reported in another study, on T cells of mothers and their children.

Material: blood. The receptors were gathered from a woman aged 40 to 49 in good health.

The V call is TRBV5-1, the J call TRBJ2-1; TRBD2 agrees at 11 bases. J gave up 5 bases and V 5 bases, and 6 bases lay outside the gene matches. The CDR3 sequence is 15 residues long. The germline V gene has CDR1 SGHRS and CDR2 YFSETQ. The CDR3 protein is CASSDGLAGHNEQFF. Written as DNA, the CDR3 is TGCGCCAGCAGTGATGGACTAGCGGGTCACAATGAGCAGTTCTTC.

The table lists this clonotype with a few counts. The chain is built from TRBV7-8 and TRBJ2-3; 8 bases are shared with TRBD2. Germline V gene data show CDR1 as SGHVS and CDR2 as FQNEAQ. The CDR3 is 15 amino acids. The V and J ends lost 10 bases and 2 bases, in that order; junction bases with no gene match: 11. The CDR3 loop reads CATVGGGPSTDTQYF. CDR3 coding DNA: TGTGCCACCGTTGGCGGGGGGCCCTCCACAGATACGCAGTATTTT. Filled out from reference TRBV7-8 and TRBJ2-3, the complete variable domain reads GAGVSQSPRYKVAKRGQDVALRCDPISGHVSLFWYQQALGQGPEFLTYFQNEAQLDKSGLPSDRFFAERPEGSVSTLKIQRTQQEDSAVYLCATVGGGPSTDTQYFGPGTRLTVL.

This clonotype has at least ten counts. V usage is TRBV28 and J usage is TRBJ2-7; D is undetermined. CDR1 is MDHEN, CDR2 SYDVKM, per germline. The germline V and J ends were trimmed by 5 bases and 2 bases, with 13 bases remaining between them. The CDR3 has 14 amino acids. The CDR3, as DNA: TGTGCCAGCAGTACCGGGCCCCTGACCTACGAGCAGTACTTC. It yields the protein CASSTGPLTYEQYF.

With regard to this clonotype: An end of the junction differs from the germline gene, which may be a read error. V is TRBV7-2 and J is TRBJ1-6; a weak D match, TRBD1 (5 bases). Germline values: CDR1 SGHTA, CDR2 FQGNSA. The CDR3 extends over 17 amino acids. The CDR3 nucleotides read TGTGCCAGCAGTTTAGGGGTCCCGACCAGGCTTAATTCACCCCCTCACTTT. It codes for CASSLGVPTRLNSPPHF.

The rearrangement links TRBV20-1 to TRBJ2-7; D is possibly TRBD2 (5 bases). Trimming cost V 1 base and J 2 bases, with 9 bases left between them. The length of the CDR3 is 13 residues. Looked up from germline, CDR1 is DFQATT and CDR2 is SNEGSKA (reference sequence). The CDR3 sequence is CSARAPGTYEQYF. The CDR3 DNA follows: TGCAGTGCTAGAGCCCCGGGAACCTACGAGCAGTACTTC.

This clonotype was picked up a small number of times. A much larger clone lies a single base off, so this may be a read error. The rearrangement links TRBV6-6 to TRBJ1-2; 9 positions agree with TRBD1. Germline assignment: CDR1 MNHNY and CDR2 SVGAGI (reference sequence). V lost 6 bases and J lost 8; bases outside the gene matches: 10. This CDR3 region has 14 residues. This chain's CDR3 is CASRGGQGKDGYTF. For the CDR3, the DNA is TGTGCCAGCAGGGGCGGACAGGGGAAAGACGGCTACACCTTC.

As to this clonotype: A much bigger clone sits one base away, suggesting this may be a read error. The CDR3 loop is CSAPPGYGYTF. The DNA for the CDR3 is TGCAGTGCTCCCCCAGGCTATGGCTACACCTTC. J is TRBJ1-2 and V is TRBV20-1; D gene uncertain. Trimming shortened V by 5 bases and J by 4 bases, and 8 bases separated the two germline ends. The CDR3 covers 11 residues. Germline CDR1 reads DFQATT; CDR2 reads SNEGSKA (reference sequence).

This clonotype turned up a few times. The chain carries TRBV28 and TRBJ2-7; weak D call: TRBD1 (6 bases). CDR3 size: 11 residues. Germline loops: CDR1 MDHEN, CDR2 SYDVKM. The germline V and J ends were trimmed by 6 bases and 6 bases, with 9 bases remaining between them. The DNA for the CDR3 is TGTGCCAGCAGGGGGGCGTGCGAGCAGTACTTC. The encoded protein is CASRGACEQYF.

This clonotype was seen a handful of times. The chain links TRBV28 to TRBJ2-7, with D perhaps matching TRBD1 (6 bases). The length of the CDR3 is 13 residues. V dropped 8 bases and J dropped 2 bases, with 13 bases sitting between them. Per the germline V gene, CDR1 is MDHEN and CDR2 is SYDVKM. Here the CDR3 reads CASVGSGAYEQYF. For the CDR3, the DNA is TGTGCCAGCGTCGGATCAGGGGCCTACGAGCAGTACTTC.

This clonotype was recorded once. The junction and the germline gene differ at one end; a read error may be behind it. The chain combines TRBV28 with TRBJ1-1; D possibly corresponds to TRBD1 (6 bases). The germline V gene has CDR1 MDHEN and CDR2 SYDVKM. There are 15 residues in the CDR3. The CDR3 spells CASSLWGAGNTEAFF. CDR3 nucleotides: TGTGCCAGTAGTTTATGGGGGGCCGGAAACACTGAAGCTTTCTTT.

The chain links TRBV7-8 to TRBJ2-3; D uncertain. The CDR3 totals 13 residues. CDR1 and CDR2 (germline): SGHVS, FQNEAQ. Trimming pared 5 bases from V and 4 bases from J, leaving 10 bases between. Written as DNA, the CDR3 is TGTGCCAGCAGCCCAACGGCTTCAGATACGCAGTATTTT. Its translation: CASSPTASDTQYF.

This clonotype was seen many times. The V call is TRBV28, the J call TRBJ2-7; D possibly corresponds to TRBD2 (6 bases). The CDR3 extends over 15 amino acids. Trimming removed 3 bases at V and 7 bases at J, with 19 bases between. Germline lookup yields CDR1 MDHEN and CDR2 SYDVKM. The CDR3 sequence is CASSFSRGNRIEQYF. The CDR3 DNA is TGTGCCAGCAGTTTCTCCCGGGGGAACCGCATAGAGCAGTACTTC.

There are many counts of this clonotype. This sequence joins TRBV29-1 and TRBJ2-5; no firm D call. The CDR3 is made up of 11 amino acids. CDR1 SQVTM and CDR2 ANQGSEA come from the germline V gene. The V end lost 3 bases, the J end lost 11 bases, and 13 bases lay between the germline ends. CDR3 sequence (DNA): TGCAGCGTTGAGGTGACCTACGAACAGTACTTC. This sequence encodes CSVEVTYEQYF.

For this clonotype: A much larger clone sits a single nucleotide away, making a read error possible. The chain uses TRBV2 and TRBJ2-7; D is unresolved. Trimming took off 6 bases at V and 3 bases at J, with 6 bases between the two ends. Germline CDR1 SNHLY, CDR2 FYNNEI. The CDR3 loop spans 11 amino acids. This CDR3 is CASSDVYEQYF. The CDR3 DNA sequence: TGTGCCAGCAGCGACGTCTACGAGCAGTACTTC.

At least ten counts were recorded for this clonotype. This chain uses TRBV20-1 with TRBJ2-3; D gene uncertain. CDR1 DFQATT and CDR2 SNEGSKA come from the germline V gene (reference sequence). This CDR3 spans 18 amino acids. Trimming shortened V by 0 bases and J by 0 bases, and 19 bases separated the two germline ends. DNA of the CDR3: TGCAGTGCTAGAGATCCCGATTCTAGATTCATTAGCACAGATACGCAGTATTTT. This codes for CSARDPDSRFISTDTQYF.

Written as DNA, the CDR3 is TGTGCCAGCAGTTCCCTAGGGACAGCAATTCATGGCTACACCTTC. The encoded protein is CASSSLGTAIHGYTF. The chain couples TRBV12-3 or TRBV12-4 to TRBJ1-2, with TRBD1 matching over 7 bases. The trim removed 4 bases at V and 6 bases at J, leaving 11 bases unmatched. This CDR3 region has 15 residues.

This sequence joins TRBV12-3 or TRBV12-4 and TRBJ2-7, with D unresolved. Between the trimmed V and J ends, which lost 3 bases and 7 bases, there was a span of 19 bases. CDR3 length equals 15 residues. Here the CDR3 reads CASSFEHQERKEQYF. The CDR3 DNA is TGTGCCAGCAGTTTCGAGCACCAAGAGAGGAAGGAGCAGTACTTC.

The count of this clonotype is one. The germline gene is not matched at one end of the junction; a read error may be the cause. This chain links TRBV7-8 with TRBJ2-1; D possibly matches TRBD1 or TRBD2 (5 bases each). The CDR3 runs to 16 residues. The V gene's germline CDR1 is SGHVS and CDR2 FQNEAQ. In DNA form, the CDR3 reads TGTGCTAGCAGCTTTTCTACGCTGGGGTCGAGGGGTGGGCAGTTCTTC. Its translation is CASSFSTLGSRGGQFF.

The chain employs TRBV2 and TRBJ1-3; D is unresolved. Germline V CDR1 and CDR2: SNHLY, FYNNEI. Trimming removed 7 bases from V and 0 bases from J, with 7 bases in between. The CDR3 is 13 residues long. The CDR3: CASTMSSGNTIYF. CDR3 sequence (DNA): TGTGCCAGCACTATGAGCTCTGGAAACACCATATATTTT.

The J gene is TRBJ2-5, the V gene TRBV5-1, with D perhaps matching TRBD1 (6 bases). Germline V lookup: CDR1 SGHRS, CDR2 YFSETQ. V was shortened by 4 bases and J by 2 bases, with 21 bases between the two germline ends. The CDR3 contains 17 residues. Here the CDR3 DNA reads TGCGCCAGCAGCAAAGTACAGGGTGCATTGGGGCAAGAGACCCAGTACTTC. As protein: CASSKVQGALGQETQYF.

The rearrangement links TRBV9 to TRBJ2-2; D might be TRBD1 (5 bases). Germline-derived CDR1 and CDR2 are SGDLS and YYNGEE. V lost 3 bases, J lost 6 bases, and 12 bases lay in between. The CDR3 consists of 14 residues. CDR3 sequence reads: CASSARPGSGELFF. CDR3 DNA sequence: TGTGCCAGCAGCGCACGGCCAGGGTCCGGGGAGCTGTTTTTT.